This T cell receptor (beta chain) stems from a study of blood T cell repertoires in COVID-19. Under the authors' procedure: Counts of nucleated cells, estimated from reference gene primer amplification, were obtained. Method: immunoSEQ multiplex PCR; TCRdb's copy keeps in-frame clones and lacks some. The V and J calls and clone size were taken over from that table, and D and trimming were inferred from the DNA. This repertoire shows under 250,000 clones, roughly 86% found once; its top ten account for about 4%. Germline-derived CDR1 and CDR2 are MDHEN and SYDVKM. V lost 4 bases, J lost 3 bases, and 8 bases stayed unmatched. The CDR3 spans 16 residues.

The sequencing input was peripheral blood. The receptor was derived from a man aged 45 to 65 with acute or convalescent COVID-19. This rearrangement joins TRBV28 to TRBJ1-5; 8 bases agree with TRBD1. The CDR3 bases are TGTGCCAGCAGTTCCCCCGGGACAGGCACCAATCAGCCCCAGCATTTT. It is translated as CASSSPGTGTNQPQHF.